The entry below describes one T cell receptor (beta chain). Its antigen specificity is not known. Base qualities are not at hand, and no much larger clone is one base apart. The label giving this sample's time point can be read as: baseline pretreatment blood. The intended sense of this specimen's treatment or condition label: 15 Gy SBRT to primary tumor, nephrectomy 4 weeks later. Serial peripheral blood from radiation-treated patients was sampled at baseline, 2 weeks and 4 weeks after SBRT to track tumor-enriched clonotypes. Every patient's renal cell carcinoma showed clear cell pathology. Genomic DNA for TCR sequencing was prepared using the QIAamp DNA Blood Mini Kit (Qiagen). The analyses included only samples that passed all quality control checks. This sample stems from a study of radiation and T cells in renal cell carcinoma (TCRdb year 2020). Background on the whole study: The samples were obtained from a clinical trial, where primary renal cell carcinomas were treated with 15 Gy stereotactic body radiation therapy and then removed by nephrectomy 4 weeks afterward. In the approximately 57 samples combined, some 4,000,000 unique CDR3 nucleotide sequences were found, encoding roughly 2,500,000 unique CDR3 amino acid sequences. A total of 50 to 55 samples underwent TCR beta sequencing, made up of 25 or so tumors and approximately 27 peripheral blood samples.

Points the paper makes about the study in general: Because the trial had a single-armed design, the trial could not examine how radiation dose or scheduling affected the TCR repertoire. Top tumor clonotypes rose in blood from baseline to 2 weeks post-radiation, then contracted by 4 weeks, suggesting transient expansion of tumor-resident clones. Because pretreatment tumor biopsies were not available, the baseline intratumoral presence of clonotypes could not be determined. Tracking of blood repertoire dynamics stopped at approximately 4 weeks after treatment, with no follow-up past that point.

CDR1 and CDR2 are drawn from the germline V gene: MNHNS, SASEGT. The trim is 3 bases for V and 4 bases for J, with a gap of 16 bases between the germline ends. Reading from cysteine to phenylalanine, the CDR3 counts 15 amino acids. The DNA shown is the 45-base CDR3, in frame from base 1. The immunoSEQ kit was used, according to the manufacturer's recommendations, to generate TCR beta libraries from genomic DNA. Library preparation used a first multiplex PCR with proprietary primers, then a second PCR adding unique barcodes, with bead cleanups after each round. Each sample batch included a kit-provided positive control reaction and a negative control reaction. The final libraries were assessed on an Agilent 4200 TapeStation D1000 ScreenTape, pooled by volume, and quantified by qPCR. Sequencing ran on an Illumina NextSeq500 with a MidOutput 150-cycle cartridge, using 156 Read1 and 15 Index1 cycles with kit custom primers. The pooled library was loaded at 0.95 to 1 pM with about 20% PhiX control spiked in. Per the original workflow: Vendor-processed data were analyzed in R, with a clonotype defined as all T cells sharing the same CDR3 nucleotide sequence. For clone abundance analyses, frequencies were normalized to the 10,000 most abundant clones in each sample. Public T cell clones, averaging fewer than five per sample, were removed before analysis. A difference in abundance of at least 32-fold between compartments was used to define tumor-enriched and baseline blood-enriched clonotypes. A beta-binomial differential abundance model was used to identify clonotypes that expanded or contracted between blood time points. The Baroni-Urbani and Buser coefficient was used to measure tumor-blood repertoire similarity, and groups were compared with two-tailed Wilcoxon tests in R. The immuneACCESS repertoire file appears here via TCRdb, limited to in-frame rearrangements. These files lack a portion of the clones; in checked studies, under half of the deficit traces to unresolved V genes, and the cause of the others is not known. V and J calls and clone size are those listed in that table; D and trimming were worked out from the DNA. Present in this sample are approximately 140,000 clones, about 88% of which were seen just once. 3.5% to 5% of the sample is in the top ten clones.

This material consisted of blood, taken from a patient whose treatment included radiotherapy and nephrectomy. The chain was built from TRBV6-1 and TRBJ2-7; TRBD2 is possibly the D segment (7 matching bases). This clonotype was sampled from a woman in her 70s with renal cell carcinoma. The DNA sequence follows: TGTGCCAGCAGTGATGATCGAAAGGGGGGGTACGAGCAGTACTTC. This yields the protein CASSDDRKGGYEQYF.